This T cell receptor beta chain derives from a study of blood T cell repertoires in COVID-19 (dated by TCRdb to 2020 to 2021). Concerning the study at large: Collaborator samples came from the United States, Italy and Spain and covered acute and convalescent phases of COVID-19. The material from the prospective study consisted of cDNA or gDNA derived from T cells, B-cell-depleted T cells, or PBMCs. Deeply sampled blood TCRbeta repertoires from subjects exposed to, actively infected with, or recovered from COVID-19 were included in the dataset. A freely available public database, intended as a resource for researchers studying the immune response to SARS-CoV-2, is where the repertoires were released. The samples were drawn from the first 160 participants of the ongoing ImmuneRACE study and from 1,254 subjects provided by 6 global collaborators. The sample metadata nearly always contained a de-identified subject ID, COVID-19 status, age in years and sex. Where available, HLA class I and class II types were taken from metadata supplied by the sample provider and were not determined by assay-based typing. Overall study outcomes, separate from this receptor: The amount of clinical and demographic metadata varied by source and participant and was provided uncurated.

Its CDR3 holds 15 amino acids, cysteine through phenylalanine. The DNA shown is the 45-base CDR3, in frame from base 1. The CDR1 and CDR2 encoded by the germline V gene are MNHEY and SVGAGI. V is clipped by 4 bases and J by 3 bases, and the sequence between their germline boundaries is 15 bases long. In regard to this clone: The specificity of this receptor is unknown. Within one base of it there is no much larger clone, and no base qualities were kept.

TCRbeta CDR3 regions were amplified from genomic DNA by means of the immunoSEQ Assay, a bias-controlled multiplex PCR. Per the source publication's procedure: The number of nucleated cells in each sample was estimated by amplification of reference gene primers within the assay. Sequence reads were collapsed and filtered to measure the absolute abundance of every unique TCRbeta CDR3 rearrangement. For each sample, productive Simpson clonality was calculated by taking the square root of Simpson's diversity index across productive rearrangements. Imported from immuneACCESS, the table was reduced by TCRdb to in-frame sequences with V and J called. These copies leave out some clones; in studies compared against another copy, an unresolved V gene accounts for under half, and the cause of the remainder is not known. V and J calls and clone size are copied from that table; D and trimming were computed from the DNA. The sample table contains approximately 210,000 clones; only one count was recorded for about 90% of them. Over 1.5% of the sample comes from the top ten.

The collaborating institutions used their own protocols to collect whole blood in K2EDTA tubes. For TCRbeta analysis, collaborators shipped samples as frozen whole blood, isolated PBMCs, or DNA extracted from either of those sample types. This chain joins TRBV6-5 to TRBJ1-2, with the D gene too uncertain to name. The sequenced sample was peripheral blood. The receptor comes from a man aged 35 to 55 with active or convalescent COVID-19. The CDR3 protein: CASSFPPWRDYGYTF. The nucleotides are TGTGCCAGCAGTTTTCCCCCGTGGAGGGACTATGGCTACACCTTC.